The rows below give T cell receptor beta chains drawn from one sample of a study of CD8+CD57+ T cells in acquired aplastic anemia. TCRdb redid the calling of the reads with MiXCR, one entry per CDR3 protein. The data contain about 160,000 distinct CDR3 sequences, 71% of them seen just once; the ten biggest clones take up approximately 50%. Sequencing used sorted CD4+, CD8+, or CD8+CD57+ T cells (not recorded which) from PBMCs. Every receptor here comes from a human donor with aplastic anemia. Each CDR3 is given with its conserved first and last residue.

CDR3 | V
CASRRTGTYEQYF | TRBV19
CASRDWTGGHEQFF | TRBV6-1
CASSLTPGPLYEQYF | TRBV7-3
CASSGLRDRESPLHF | TRBV25-1
CATSRDNTRPDEQYF | TRBV15
CSARALNAGRSYEQYF | TRBV20-1
CSESRLHTGELFF | TRBV20-1
CASSDSAGDTGELFF | TRBV6-4
CSAPTGFRDQPQHF | TRBV20-1
CASSQGTREGYTF | TRBV4-2
CASNGQLQETQYF | TRBV12-3/TRBV12-4
CASSEVGTGVNTEAFF | TRBV2
CSARSTSGGEGTQYF | TRBV20-1
CASSFSREKQETQYF | TRBV7-2
CSAPNRNSPLHF | TRBV20-1
CASRPPGTGNYEQYF | TRBV2
CASSSSSDYNEQFF | TRBV7-2
CASSQDRLRLGGDTQYF | TRBV4-3
CASSTGNQETQYF | TRBV7-6
CAISESTGLSSYNSPLHF | TRBV10-3
CASSEQAGRGKQYF | TRBV2
CASSQLGSGEQYF | TRBV25-1
CASSLQGLSSYNSPLHF | TRBV6-2/TRBV6-3